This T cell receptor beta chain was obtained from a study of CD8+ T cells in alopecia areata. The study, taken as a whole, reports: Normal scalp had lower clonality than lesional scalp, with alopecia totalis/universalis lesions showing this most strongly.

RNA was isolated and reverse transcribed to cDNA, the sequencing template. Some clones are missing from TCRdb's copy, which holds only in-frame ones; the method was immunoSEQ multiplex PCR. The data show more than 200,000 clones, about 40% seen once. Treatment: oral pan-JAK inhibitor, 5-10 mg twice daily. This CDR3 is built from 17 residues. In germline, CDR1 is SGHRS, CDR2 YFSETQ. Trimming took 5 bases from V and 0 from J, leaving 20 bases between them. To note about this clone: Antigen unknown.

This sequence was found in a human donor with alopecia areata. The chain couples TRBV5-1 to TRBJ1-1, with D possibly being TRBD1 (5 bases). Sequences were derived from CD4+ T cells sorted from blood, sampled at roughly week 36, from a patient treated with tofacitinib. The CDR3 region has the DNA TGCGCCAGCAGATCCAAACCCACAGGAGCAATGAACACTGAAGCTTTCTTT. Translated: CASRSKPTGAMNTEAFF.